A single sample gave rise to the 18 T cell receptor beta chains below, sequenced in a study of blood T cell repertoires in COVID-19. Clones were sequenced by immunoSEQ multiplex PCR, and TCRdb holds only the in-frame ones, with some missing. This table holds hundreds of thousands of clones, roughly 89% found once. Sequencing was carried out using PBMCs or T cells enriched from blood (not recorded which). These receptors came from a woman aged 25 to 39 who had recovered from COVID-19.

This clone was counted only a few times. The chain is built from TRBV28 and TRBJ1-1; 7 nucleotides line up with TRBD1. V lost 1 base, J lost 3 bases, and 5 bases stayed unmatched. Germline loops: CDR1 MDHEN, CDR2 SYDVKM. The CDR3 runs to 15 residues. This CDR3 reads CASSLYFGTDTEAFF. The CDR3 coding sequence is TGTGCCAGCAGTTTATACTTCGGGACAGACACTGAAGCTTTCTTT.

The rearrangement joins TRBV9 to TRBJ1-2; possible D gene TRBD1, 5 bases. The CDR3 runs 14 residues. The V end lost 0 bases, the J end lost 0 bases, and 6 bases lay between the germline ends. Germline CDR1 SGDLS, CDR2 YYNGEE. The CDR3 loop reads CASSVGGANYGYTF. In DNA form, the CDR3 reads TGTGCCAGCAGCGTAGGGGGGGCTAACTATGGCTACACCTTC.

The J gene is TRBJ2-7, the V gene TRBV27, with D maybe TRBD2 (5 bases). In germline, CDR1 is MNHEY, CDR2 SMNVEV (reference sequence). The CDR3 length is 14 residues. Between the trimmed V and J ends, which lost 2 bases and 2 bases, there was a span of 10 bases. CDR3 protein: CASSLEGRPYEQYF. CDR3 sequence (DNA): TGTGCCAGCAGTTTAGAGGGCAGGCCCTACGAGCAGTACTTC.

The sample holds one count of this clone. This chain connects TRBV10-2 to TRBJ2-7, with D possibly matching TRBD2 (6 bases). This CDR3 has 13 residues. From germline, CDR1 is WSHSY and CDR2 SAAADI. V was cut by 4 bases and J by 7 bases, with 14 bases left in between. The CDR3 spells CASSASGVGEQYF. CDR3 sequence (DNA): TGCGCCAGCAGTGCGTCGGGAGTGGGGGAGCAGTACTTC.

The V and J genes are TRBV29-1 and TRBJ2-5; maybe TRBD2 (6 bases). The ends were cut back, 7 bases at V and 2 bases at J, with 26 bases in the middle. Per the germline V gene, CDR1 is SQVTM and CDR2 is ANQGSEA. The CDR3 is made up of 17 amino acids. Written as DNA, the CDR3 is TGCAGCGCAACCCCCCTGAGCGGGCAACACTCTCAAGAGACCCAGTACTTC. Its translation: CSATPLSGQHSQETQYF.

This clone came up once. J is TRBJ1-1 and V is TRBV19; unclear D gene. CDR1 is LNHDA, CDR2 SQIVND, per germline (reference sequence). Trimming cost V 1 base and J 1 base, with 7 bases left between them. The CDR3 totals 14 residues. The DNA of the CDR3 is TGTGCCAGTAGTATAGCGGGGAGGAACACTGAAGCTTTCTTT. It yields the protein CASSIAGRNTEAFF.

The chain combines TRBV12-5 with TRBJ1-2; 7 positions match TRBD1. After removal of 6 bases from V and 5 bases from J, the junction contained 12 bases not matched to a gene. From germline, CDR1 is LGHNT and CDR2 FRNRAP. This CDR3 has 15 amino acids. CDR3 amino acids: CASGPTGTESYGYTF. CDR3 in DNA: TGTGCTAGTGGCCCGACCGGGACAGAATCTTATGGCTACACCTTC.

The chain uses TRBV6-5 and TRBJ1-2; a possible D gene is TRBD1 (5 bases). The CDR3 covers 13 residues. Between the trimmed V and J ends, which lost 6 bases and 3 bases, there was a span of 11 bases. Germline assignment: CDR1 MNHEY and CDR2 SVGAGI. CDR3 protein: CASSDDRYYGYTF. The CDR3 bases are TGTGCCAGCAGCGATGACAGATACTATGGCTACACCTTC.

V usage is TRBV2 and J usage is TRBJ2-5; D uncertain. CDR1 and CDR2 (germline): SNHLY, FYNNEI. V was clipped by 2 bases and J by 1 base, with 5 bases between them. The CDR3 is 13 amino acids. CDR3 amino acids: CASSEHSQETQYF. The CDR3, as DNA: TGTGCCAGCAGTGAACACAGCCAAGAGACCCAGTACTTC.

This clone has just a few counts. The CDR3 reads CASSLVEYGGNYEQYF. The CDR3 nucleotides are TGTGCCAGCAGCTTAGTAGAGTATGGCGGGAACTACGAGCAGTACTTC. This chain connects TRBV7-9 to TRBJ2-7; maybe TRBD2 (6 bases). The V gene's germline CDR1 is SEHNR and CDR2 FQNEAQ (reference sequence). V was shortened by 1 base and J by 3 bases, with 16 bases between the two germline ends. The CDR3 spans 16 residues.

The J gene is TRBJ2-7, the V gene TRBV2, with 9 positions matching TRBD1. CDR1 is SNHLY, CDR2 FYNNEI, per germline. The length of the CDR3 is 15 residues. The ends lost 6 bases at V and 7 bases at J; junction bases unmatched: 13. CDR3 amino acids: CASSFSPGQGGEQYF. The CDR3 DNA reads as TGTGCCAGCAGCTTCTCACCGGGACAGGGAGGGGAGCAGTACTTC.

This clone has only a few counts. The gene calls are TRBV28 and TRBJ2-7; TRBD1 is a possible D gene (5 bases). The CDR3 loop spans 13 amino acids. Trimming removed 1 base from V and 5 bases from J, with 9 bases in between. Germline V gene data show CDR1 as MDHEN and CDR2 as SYDVKM. The CDR3 loop is CASSLLSGNEQYF. CDR3 in DNA: TGTGCCAGCAGTTTATTATCAGGGAACGAGCAGTACTTC.

The genes are TRBV5-1 and TRBJ2-7, with 15 nucleotides matching TRBD2. Germline assignment: CDR1 SGHRS and CDR2 YFSETQ. V gave up 7 bases and J gave up 6 bases; unmatched junction bases: 2. CDR3 size: 13 residues. CDR3 nucleotide sequence: TGCGCCAGCGGACTAGCGGGAGGGCGCGAGCAGTACTTC. Protein product: CASGLAGGREQYF.

CDR3 nucleotide sequence: TGCGCCAGCAGCCAAGCCGGACTGGTTAGAGAGACCCAGTACTTC. Translated, it gives CASSQAGLVRETQYF. V and J are TRBV4-1 and TRBJ2-5; perhaps TRBD2 as D (5 bases). V shed 1 base and J shed 4 bases, with 13 bases lying between them. In germline, CDR1 is MGHRA, CDR2 YSYEKL. This CDR3 has 15 residues.

The gene calls are TRBV23-1 and TRBJ1-6; tentatively, D is TRBD1 (6 bases). TRBV23-1 is annotated as an ORF whose role is uncertain. The CDR3 has 18 amino acids. V lost 1 base, J lost 6 bases, and 19 bases lay in between. The CDR3 here is CASSQYLVEGEGNSPLHF. DNA of the CDR3: TGCGCCAGCAGTCAATACCTTGTCGAGGGGGAAGGTAATTCACCCCTCCACTTT.

This sequence joins TRBV5-1 and TRBJ2-3; maybe TRBD2 (6 bases). This CDR3 is 15 amino acids long. V shed 0 bases and J shed 4 bases, with 12 bases lying between them. The V gene's germline CDR1 is SGHRS and CDR2 YFSETQ. The CDR3 nucleotides are TGCGCCAGCAGCTTGGGCCCGGGAGTCTCAGATACGCAGTATTTT. Translating it yields CASSLGPGVSDTQYF.

This sequence joins TRBV11-2 and TRBJ1-1; weak D call: TRBD1 (5 bases). Germline V gives CDR1 SGHAT, CDR2 FQNNGV. V was cut by 3 bases and J by 8 bases, with 13 bases left in between. The CDR3 runs 13 residues. The CDR3 loop is CASSLTVTGEAFF. The CDR3 DNA is TGTGCCAGCAGCTTGACAGTCACCGGGGAAGCTTTCTTT.

This chain links TRBV7-2 with TRBJ1-1, with 9 bases that match TRBD1. The CDR3 is 13 residues long. V shed 8 bases, J shed 1 base, and the junction held 2 bases outside the gene matches. CDR1 SGHTA and CDR2 FQGNSA come from the germline V gene. CDR3 region: CASGGQGNTEAFF. In DNA, the CDR3 is TGTGCCAGCGGGGGACAGGGGAACACTGAAGCTTTCTTT.